This T cell receptor (beta chain) derives from a study of T cell changes during pregnancy in multiple sclerosis. The V end lost 2 bases, the J end lost 10 bases, and 15 bases lay between the germline ends. Looked up from germline, CDR1 is MNHNS and CDR2 is SASEGT. The CDR3 is 15 amino acids. Assay used: immunoSEQ multiplex PCR; TCRdb lists only in-frame clones, some missing. The table includes roughly 93,000 clones, 91% detected once. The sample in question was peripheral blood, obtained in the first trimester of pregnancy. This receptor was identified in a female donor in good health, enrolled as a control in a pregnancy study. The rearrangement links TRBV6-1 to TRBJ1-6, with D possibly TRBD1 on 6 matching bases. As DNA, the CDR3 is TGTGCCAGCAGTGAAAGGGGGTTAGTTAGCTCACCCCTCCACTTT. Translated: CASSERGLVSSPLHF.